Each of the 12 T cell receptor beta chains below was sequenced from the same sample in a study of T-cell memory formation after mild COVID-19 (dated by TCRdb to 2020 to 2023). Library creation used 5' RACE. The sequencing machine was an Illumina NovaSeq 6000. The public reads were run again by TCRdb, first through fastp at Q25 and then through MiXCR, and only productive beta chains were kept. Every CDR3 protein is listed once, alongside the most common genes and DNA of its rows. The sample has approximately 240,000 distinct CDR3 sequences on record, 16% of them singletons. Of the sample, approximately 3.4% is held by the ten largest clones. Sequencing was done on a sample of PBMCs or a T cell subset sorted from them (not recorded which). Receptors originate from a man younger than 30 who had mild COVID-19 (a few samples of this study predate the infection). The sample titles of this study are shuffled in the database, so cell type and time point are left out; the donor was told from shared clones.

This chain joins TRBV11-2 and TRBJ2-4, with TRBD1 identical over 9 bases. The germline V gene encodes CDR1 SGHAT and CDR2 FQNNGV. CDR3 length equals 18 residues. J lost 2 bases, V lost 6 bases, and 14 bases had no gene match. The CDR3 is CASRRPGTGIGTKNIQYF. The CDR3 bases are TGTGCCAGCAGACGTCCCGGGACAGGGATCGGTACCAAAAACATTCAGTACTTC.

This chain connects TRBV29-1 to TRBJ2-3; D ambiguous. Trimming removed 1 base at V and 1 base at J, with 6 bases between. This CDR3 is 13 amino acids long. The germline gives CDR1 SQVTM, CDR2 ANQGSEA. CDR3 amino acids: CSVEGGGTDTQYF. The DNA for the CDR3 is TGCAGCGTTGAAGGTGGGGGCACAGATACGCAGTATTTT.

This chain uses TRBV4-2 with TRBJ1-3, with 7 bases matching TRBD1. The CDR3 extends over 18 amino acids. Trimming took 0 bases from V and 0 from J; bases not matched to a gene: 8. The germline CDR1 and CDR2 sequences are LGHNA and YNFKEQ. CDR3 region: CASSQEVTGASSGNTIYF. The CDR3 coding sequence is TGTGCCAGCAGCCAAGAAGTTACAGGGGCTAGCTCTGGAAACACCATATATTTT.

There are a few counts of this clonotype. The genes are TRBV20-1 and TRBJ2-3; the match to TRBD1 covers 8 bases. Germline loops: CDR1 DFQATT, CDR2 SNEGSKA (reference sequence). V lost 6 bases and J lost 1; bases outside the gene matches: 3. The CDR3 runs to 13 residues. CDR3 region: CSAPDRGTDTQYF. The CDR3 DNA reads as TGCAGTGCGCCGGACAGGGGCACAGATACGCAGTATTTT.

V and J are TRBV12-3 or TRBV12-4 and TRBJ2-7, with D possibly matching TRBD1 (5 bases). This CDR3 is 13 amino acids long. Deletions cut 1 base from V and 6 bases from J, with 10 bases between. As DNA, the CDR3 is TGTGCCAGCAGTTTAGACAGGTTCTCCGAGCAGTACGTC. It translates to CASSLDRFSEQYV.

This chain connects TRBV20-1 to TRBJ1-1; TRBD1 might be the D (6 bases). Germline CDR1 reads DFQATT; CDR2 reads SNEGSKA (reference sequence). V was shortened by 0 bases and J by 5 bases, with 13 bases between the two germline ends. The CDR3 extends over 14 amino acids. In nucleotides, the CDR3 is TGCAGTGCTAGAGATCCTACAGGGAATACTGAAGCTTTCTTT. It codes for CSARDPTGNTEAFF.

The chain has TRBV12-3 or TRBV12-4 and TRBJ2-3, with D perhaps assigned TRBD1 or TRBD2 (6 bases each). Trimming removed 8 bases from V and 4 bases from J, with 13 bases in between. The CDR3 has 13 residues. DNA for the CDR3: TGTGCCAGCCGGTTAGGGGGGTCAGATACGCAGTATTTT. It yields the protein CASRLGGSDTQYF.

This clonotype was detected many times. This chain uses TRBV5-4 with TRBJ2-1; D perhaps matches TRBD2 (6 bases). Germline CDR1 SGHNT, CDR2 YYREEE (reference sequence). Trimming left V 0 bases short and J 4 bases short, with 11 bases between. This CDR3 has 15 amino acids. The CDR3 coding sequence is TGTGCCAGCAGCTTGGATGGGACTTCGTACAATGAGCAGTTCTTC. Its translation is CASSLDGTSYNEQFF. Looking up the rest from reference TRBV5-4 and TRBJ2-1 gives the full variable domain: ETGVTQSPTHLIKTRGQQVTLRCSSQSGHNTVSWYQQALGQGPQFIFQYYREEENGRGNFPPRFSGLQFPNYSSELNVNALELDDSALYLCASSLDGTSYNEQFFGPGTRLTVL.

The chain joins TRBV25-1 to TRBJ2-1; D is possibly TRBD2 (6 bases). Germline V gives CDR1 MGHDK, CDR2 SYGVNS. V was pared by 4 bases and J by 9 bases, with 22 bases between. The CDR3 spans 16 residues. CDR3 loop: CASSVLRGRGMSEQFF. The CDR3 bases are TGTGCCAGCAGTGTCCTAAGGGGCCGGGGGATGAGTGAGCAGTTCTTC.

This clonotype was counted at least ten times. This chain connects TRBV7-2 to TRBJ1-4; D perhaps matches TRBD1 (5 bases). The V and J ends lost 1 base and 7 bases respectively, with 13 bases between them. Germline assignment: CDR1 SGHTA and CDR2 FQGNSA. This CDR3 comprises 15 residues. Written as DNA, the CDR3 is TGTGCCAGCAGCTTAGGGGGGAACGTGGGTGAAAAACTGTTTTTT. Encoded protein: CASSLGGNVGEKLFF.

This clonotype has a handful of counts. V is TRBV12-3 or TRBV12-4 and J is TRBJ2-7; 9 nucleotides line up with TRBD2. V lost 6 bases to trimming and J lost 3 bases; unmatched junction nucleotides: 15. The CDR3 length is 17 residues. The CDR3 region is CASSLNGDSGGHYEQYF. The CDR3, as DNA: TGTGCCAGCAGCCTCAACGGTGATAGCGGGGGCCACTACGAGCAGTACTTC.

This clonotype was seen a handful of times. CDR3: CASSFPGGQGNTIYF. The CDR3 DNA is TGTGCCAGCAGCTTCCCGGGGGGACAAGGAAACACCATATATTTT. V and J are TRBV4-2 and TRBJ1-3; D possibly corresponds to TRBD1 (6 bases). CDR1 is LGHNA and CDR2 is YNFKEQ in the germline V gene. Trimming took 5 bases from V and 4 from J, leaving 15 bases between them. This CDR3 has 15 amino acids.